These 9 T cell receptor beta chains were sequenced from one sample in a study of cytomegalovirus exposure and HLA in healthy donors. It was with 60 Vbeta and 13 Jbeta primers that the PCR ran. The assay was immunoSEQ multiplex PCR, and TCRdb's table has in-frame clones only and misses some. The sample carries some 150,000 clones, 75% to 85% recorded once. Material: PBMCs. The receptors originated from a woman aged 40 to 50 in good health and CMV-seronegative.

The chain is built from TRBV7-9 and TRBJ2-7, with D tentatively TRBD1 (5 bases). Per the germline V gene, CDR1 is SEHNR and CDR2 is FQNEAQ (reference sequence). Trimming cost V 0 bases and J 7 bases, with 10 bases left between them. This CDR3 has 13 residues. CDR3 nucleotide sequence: TGTGCCAGCAGCTTAGCGACAGTAGAGGAGCAGTACTTC. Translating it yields CASSLATVEEQYF.

The CDR3 nucleotides read TGTGCCAGCAGCTCGGGACAAGGGGGCTTTAGTGAAAAACTGTTTTTT. Protein: CASSSGQGGFSEKLFF. V usage is TRBV7-2 and J usage is TRBJ1-4; TRBD1 matches 7 bases. This CDR3 has 16 residues. The J segment lost 7 bases and the V segment lost 4 bases, leaving 12 bases of the junction unmatched. The germline V gene has CDR1 SGHTA and CDR2 FQGNSA.

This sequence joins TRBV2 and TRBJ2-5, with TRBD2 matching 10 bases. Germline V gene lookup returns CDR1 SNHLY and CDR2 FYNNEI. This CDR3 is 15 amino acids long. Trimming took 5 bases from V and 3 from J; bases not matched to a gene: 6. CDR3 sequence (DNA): TGTGCCAGCAGTCCCGGGACTAGCGTTAAAGAGACCCAGTACTTC. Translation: CASSPGTSVKETQYF.

The CDR3 reads CASSSWDRGNQPQHF. Here the CDR3 DNA reads TGTGCCAGCAGTTCGTGGGACAGGGGGAATCAGCCCCAGCATTTT. The chain couples TRBV27 to TRBJ1-5; TRBD1 matches 11 bases. CDR3 size: 15 residues. V was pared by 4 bases and J by 4 bases, with 3 bases of the junction left unmatched. Germline CDR1 is MNHEY and CDR2 is SMNVEV (reference sequence).

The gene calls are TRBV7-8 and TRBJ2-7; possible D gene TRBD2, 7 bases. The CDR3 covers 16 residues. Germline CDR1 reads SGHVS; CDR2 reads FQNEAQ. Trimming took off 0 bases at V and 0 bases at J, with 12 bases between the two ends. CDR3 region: CASSLARGLLSYEQYF. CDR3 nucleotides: TGTGCCAGCAGCTTAGCGCGGGGGCTCCTCTCCTACGAGCAGTACTTC.

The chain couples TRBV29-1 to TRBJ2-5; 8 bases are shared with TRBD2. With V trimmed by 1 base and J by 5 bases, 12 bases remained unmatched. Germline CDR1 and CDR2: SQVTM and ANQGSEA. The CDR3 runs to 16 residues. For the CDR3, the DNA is TGCAGCGTTGAAGGCCGGGGTAGCGGGGTACGGGAGACCCAGTACTTC. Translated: CSVEGRGSGVRETQYF.

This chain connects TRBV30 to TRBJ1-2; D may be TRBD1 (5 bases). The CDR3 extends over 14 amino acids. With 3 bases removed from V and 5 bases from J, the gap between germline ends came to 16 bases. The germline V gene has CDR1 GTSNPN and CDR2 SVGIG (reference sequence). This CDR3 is CAWRRQGVSYGYTF. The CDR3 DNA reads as TGTGCCTGGAGAAGGCAGGGCGTAAGTTATGGCTACACCTTC.

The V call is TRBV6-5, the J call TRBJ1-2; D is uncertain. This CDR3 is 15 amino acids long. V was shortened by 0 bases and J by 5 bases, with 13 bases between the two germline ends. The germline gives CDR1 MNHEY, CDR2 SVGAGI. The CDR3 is CASSYSRPESYGYTF. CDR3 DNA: TGTGCCAGCAGTTACTCGAGGCCAGAGTCTTATGGCTACACCTTC.

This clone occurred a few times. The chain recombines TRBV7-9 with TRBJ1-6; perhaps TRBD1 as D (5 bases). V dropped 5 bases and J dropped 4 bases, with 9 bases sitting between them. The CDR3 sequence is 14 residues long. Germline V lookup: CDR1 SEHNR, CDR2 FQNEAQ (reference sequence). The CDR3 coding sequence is TGTGCCAGCAGCGGGGGGACTTATAATTCACCCCTCCACTTT. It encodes CASSGGTYNSPLHF.